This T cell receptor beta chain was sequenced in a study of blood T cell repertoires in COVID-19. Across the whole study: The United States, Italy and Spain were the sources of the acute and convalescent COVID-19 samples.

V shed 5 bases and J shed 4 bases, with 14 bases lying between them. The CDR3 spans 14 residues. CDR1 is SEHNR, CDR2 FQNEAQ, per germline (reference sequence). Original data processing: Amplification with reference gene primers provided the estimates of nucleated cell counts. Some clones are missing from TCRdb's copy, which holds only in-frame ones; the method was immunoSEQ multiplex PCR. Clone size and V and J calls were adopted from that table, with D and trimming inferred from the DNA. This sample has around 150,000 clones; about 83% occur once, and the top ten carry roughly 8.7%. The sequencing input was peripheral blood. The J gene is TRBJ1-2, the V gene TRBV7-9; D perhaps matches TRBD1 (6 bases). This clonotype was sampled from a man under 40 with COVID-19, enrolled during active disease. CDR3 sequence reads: CASSDRGQIYGYTF. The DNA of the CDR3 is TGTGCCAGCAGCGACCGAGGACAGATCTATGGCTACACCTTC.